The 3 T cell receptor beta chains presented below share a single source sample, sequenced in a study of T cell changes during pregnancy in multiple sclerosis. The table came from immunoSEQ multiplex PCR; TCRdb's copy has only in-frame clones and leaves some out. The table has approximately 70,000 clones, around 94% seen once. The material was CD4+ T cells from peripheral blood mononuclear cells, obtained after pregnancy. All receptors derive from a female donor with multiple sclerosis, enrolled in a pregnancy study.

The chain recombines TRBV15 with TRBJ2-1; TRBD2 is a possible D gene (5 bases). CDR3 length: 14 amino acids. V was trimmed by 1 base and J by 2 bases, leaving 6 bases between them. Germline loops: CDR1 LNHNV, CDR2 YYDKDF (reference sequence). The CDR3 spells CATSRGTAYNEQFF. The DNA for the CDR3 is TGTGCCACCAGCAGAGGGACTGCCTACAATGAGCAGTTCTTC.

This sequence joins TRBV30 and TRBJ2-7, with TRBD1 identical over 7 bases. The CDR3 runs to 14 residues. Trimming took 5 bases from V and 4 from J; bases not matched to a gene: 11. The germline V gene has CDR1 GTSNPN and CDR2 SVGIG (reference sequence). The DNA of the CDR3 is TGTGCCTGGGAACAGGGGCGGACAAATTACGAGCAGTACTTC. Translating gives CAWEQGRTNYEQYF. Full variable domain (outside the CDR3, taken from reference TRBV30 and TRBJ2-7): SQTIHQWPATLVQPVGSPLSLECTVEGTSNPNLYWYRQAAGRGLQLLFYSVGIGQISSEVPQNLSASRPQDRQFILSSKKLLLSDSGFYLCAWEQGRTNYEQYFGPGTRLTVT.

DNA for the CDR3: TGTGCCAGCAGCGTAGAGGCTAGCGGGACACGACAAGAGACCCAGTACTTC. Residues: CASSVEASGTRQETQYF. This chain uses TRBV9 with TRBJ2-5, with 9 nucleotides matching TRBD2. Germline CDR1 reads SGDLS; CDR2 reads YYNGEE. CDR3 length equals 17 residues. Germline trimming cut 0 bases from V and 2 bases from J; bases unmatched to any gene: 8.